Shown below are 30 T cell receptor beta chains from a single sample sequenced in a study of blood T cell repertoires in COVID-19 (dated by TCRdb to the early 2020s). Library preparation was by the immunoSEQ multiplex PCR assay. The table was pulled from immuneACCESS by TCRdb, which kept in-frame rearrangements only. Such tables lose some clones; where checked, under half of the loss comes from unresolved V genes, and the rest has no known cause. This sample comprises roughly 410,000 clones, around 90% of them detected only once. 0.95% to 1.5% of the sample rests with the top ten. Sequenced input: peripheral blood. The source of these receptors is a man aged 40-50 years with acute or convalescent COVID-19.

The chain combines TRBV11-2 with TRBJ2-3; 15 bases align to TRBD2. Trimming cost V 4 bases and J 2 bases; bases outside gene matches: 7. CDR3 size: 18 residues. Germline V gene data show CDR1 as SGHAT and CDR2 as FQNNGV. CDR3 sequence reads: CASSSKGTSGGTTDTQYF. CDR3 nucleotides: TGTGCCAGCAGCTCTAAGGGGACTAGCGGGGGGACCACAGATACGCAGTATTTT.

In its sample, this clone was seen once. The CDR3 region has the DNA TGTGCCAGCAGTTTCTCGGGGTATGGTGAGCAGTTCTTC. Translating gives CASSFSGYGEQFF. The J gene is TRBJ2-1, the V gene TRBV28, with a possible D match to TRBD2 (5 bases). The CDR3 runs 13 residues. The germline V and J ends were trimmed by 3 bases and 9 bases, with 12 bases remaining between them. Germline values: CDR1 MDHEN, CDR2 SYDVKM.

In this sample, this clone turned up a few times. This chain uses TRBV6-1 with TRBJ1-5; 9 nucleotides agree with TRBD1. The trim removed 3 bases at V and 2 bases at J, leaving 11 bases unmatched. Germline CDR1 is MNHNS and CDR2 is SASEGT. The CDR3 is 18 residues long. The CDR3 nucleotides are TGTGCCAGCAGTGATTATCGGGGGACAGGGATACGCAATCAGCCCCAGCATTTT. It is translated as CASSDYRGTGIRNQPQHF.

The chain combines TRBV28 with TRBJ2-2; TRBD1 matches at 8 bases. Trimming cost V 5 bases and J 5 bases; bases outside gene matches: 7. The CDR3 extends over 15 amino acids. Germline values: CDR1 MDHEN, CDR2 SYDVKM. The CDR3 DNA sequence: TGTGCCAGCAGTCCTAGGACAGGGTATACCGGGGAGCTGTTTTTT. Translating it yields CASSPRTGYTGELFF.

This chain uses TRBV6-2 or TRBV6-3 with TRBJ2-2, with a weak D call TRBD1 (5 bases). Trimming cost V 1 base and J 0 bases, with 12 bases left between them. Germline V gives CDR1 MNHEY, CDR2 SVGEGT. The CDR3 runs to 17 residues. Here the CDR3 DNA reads TGTGCCAGCAGTTACTTTGGGCAGGGCGCGAACACCGGGGAGCTGTTTTTT. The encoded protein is CASSYFGQGANTGELFF.

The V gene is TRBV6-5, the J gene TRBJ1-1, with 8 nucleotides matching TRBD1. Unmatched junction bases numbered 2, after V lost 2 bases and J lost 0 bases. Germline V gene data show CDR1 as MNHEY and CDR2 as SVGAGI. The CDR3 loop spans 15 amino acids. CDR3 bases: TGTGCCAGCAGTTACGGGGACAGGTTGAACACTGAAGCTTTCTTT. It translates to CASSYGDRLNTEAFF.

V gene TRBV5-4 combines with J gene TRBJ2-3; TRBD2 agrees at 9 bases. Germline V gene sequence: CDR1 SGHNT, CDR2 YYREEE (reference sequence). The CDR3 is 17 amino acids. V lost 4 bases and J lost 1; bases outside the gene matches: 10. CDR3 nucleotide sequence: TGTGCCAGCAGCCCCTGGCCAGCGGGAGGCCGCACAGATACGCAGTATTTT. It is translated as CASSPWPAGGRTDTQYF.

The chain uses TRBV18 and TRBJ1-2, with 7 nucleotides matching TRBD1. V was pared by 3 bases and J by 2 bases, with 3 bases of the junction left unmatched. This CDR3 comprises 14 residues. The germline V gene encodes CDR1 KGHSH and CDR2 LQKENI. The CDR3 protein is CASSPATGNYGYTF. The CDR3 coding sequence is TGTGCCAGCTCACCCGCGACAGGGAACTATGGCTACACCTTC. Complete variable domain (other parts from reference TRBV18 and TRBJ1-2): NAGVMQNPRHLVRRRGQEARLRCSPMKGHSHVYWYRQLPEEGLKFMVYLQKENIIDESGMPKERFSAEFPKEGPSILRIQQVVRGDSAAYFCASSPATGNYGYTFGSGTRLTVV.

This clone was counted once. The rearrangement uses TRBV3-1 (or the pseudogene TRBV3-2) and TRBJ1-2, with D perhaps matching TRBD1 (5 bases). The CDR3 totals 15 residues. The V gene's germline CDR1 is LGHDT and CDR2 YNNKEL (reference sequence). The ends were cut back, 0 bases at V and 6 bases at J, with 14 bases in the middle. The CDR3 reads CASSQDLGRENGYTF. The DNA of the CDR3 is TGTGCCAGCAGCCAAGACTTGGGCAGGGAAAATGGCTACACCTTC.

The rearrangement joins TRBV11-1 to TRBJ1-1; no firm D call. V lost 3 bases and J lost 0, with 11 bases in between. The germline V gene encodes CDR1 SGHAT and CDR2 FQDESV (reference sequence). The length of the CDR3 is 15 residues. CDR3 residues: CASSLGLRMNTEAFF. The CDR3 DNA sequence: TGTGCCAGCAGCTTGGGTCTCAGGATGAACACTGAAGCTTTCTTT. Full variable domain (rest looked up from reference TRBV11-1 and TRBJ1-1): EAEVAQSPRYKITEKSQAVAFWCDPISGHATLYWYRQILGQGPELLVQFQDESVVDDSQLPKDRFSAERLKGVDSTLKIQPAELGDSAMYLCASSLGLRMNTEAFFGQGTRLTVV.

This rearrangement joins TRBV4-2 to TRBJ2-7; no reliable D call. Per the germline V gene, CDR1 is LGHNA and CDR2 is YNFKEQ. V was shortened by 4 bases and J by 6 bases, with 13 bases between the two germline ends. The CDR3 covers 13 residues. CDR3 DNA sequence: TGTGCCAGCAGCCCCCGCCTGCTATCCGAGCAGTACTTC. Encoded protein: CASSPRLLSEQYF.

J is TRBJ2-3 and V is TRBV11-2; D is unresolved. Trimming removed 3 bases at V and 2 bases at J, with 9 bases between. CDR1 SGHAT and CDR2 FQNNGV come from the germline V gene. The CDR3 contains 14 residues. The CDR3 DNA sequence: TGTGCCAGCAGCTTCCTATTAACCACAGATACGCAGTATTTT. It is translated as CASSFLLTTDTQYF.

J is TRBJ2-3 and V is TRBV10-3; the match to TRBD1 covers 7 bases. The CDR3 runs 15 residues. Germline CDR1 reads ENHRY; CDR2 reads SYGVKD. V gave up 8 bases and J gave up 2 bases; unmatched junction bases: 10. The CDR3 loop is CAIAASTGATDTQYF. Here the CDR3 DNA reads TGTGCCATCGCGGCCAGTACAGGGGCCACAGATACGCAGTATTTT.

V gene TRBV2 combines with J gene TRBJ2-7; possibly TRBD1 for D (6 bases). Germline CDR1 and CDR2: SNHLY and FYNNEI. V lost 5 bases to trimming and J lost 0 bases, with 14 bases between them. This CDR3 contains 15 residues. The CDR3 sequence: CASSSAGTSSYEQYF. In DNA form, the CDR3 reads TGTGCCAGCAGTTCCGCCGGGACAAGCTCCTACGAGCAGTACTTC.

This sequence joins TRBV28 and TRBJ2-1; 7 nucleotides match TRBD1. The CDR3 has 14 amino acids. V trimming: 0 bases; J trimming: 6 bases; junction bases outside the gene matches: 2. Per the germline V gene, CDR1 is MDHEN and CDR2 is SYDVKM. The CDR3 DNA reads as TGTGCCAGCAGTTTATGGGGGACAGTCAATGAGCAGTTCTTC. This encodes CASSLWGTVNEQFF.

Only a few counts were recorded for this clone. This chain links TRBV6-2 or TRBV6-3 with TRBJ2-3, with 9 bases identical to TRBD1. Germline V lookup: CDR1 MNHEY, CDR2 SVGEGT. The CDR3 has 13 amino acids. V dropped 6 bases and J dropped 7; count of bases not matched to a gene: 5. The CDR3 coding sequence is TGTGCCAGCAGCTCGGGACAGGGCTATACGCAGTATTTT. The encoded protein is CASSSGQGYTQYF.

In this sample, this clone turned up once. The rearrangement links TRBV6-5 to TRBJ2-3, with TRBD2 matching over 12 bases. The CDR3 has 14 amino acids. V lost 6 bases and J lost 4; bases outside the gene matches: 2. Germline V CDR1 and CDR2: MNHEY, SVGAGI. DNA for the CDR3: TGTGCCAGCAGGCTAGCGGGGGGGGCAGATACGCAGTATTTT. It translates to CASRLAGGADTQYF.

CDR3 DNA: TGTGCCAGCAGCCCGTCGACAGGAGTAAACTATGGCTACACCTTC. It translates to CASSPSTGVNYGYTF. The rearrangement links TRBV11-2 to TRBJ1-2; weak D call: TRBD1 (6 bases). Germline values: CDR1 SGHAT, CDR2 FQNNGV. V was shortened by 5 bases and J by 2 bases, with 15 bases between the two germline ends. The CDR3 has 15 residues.

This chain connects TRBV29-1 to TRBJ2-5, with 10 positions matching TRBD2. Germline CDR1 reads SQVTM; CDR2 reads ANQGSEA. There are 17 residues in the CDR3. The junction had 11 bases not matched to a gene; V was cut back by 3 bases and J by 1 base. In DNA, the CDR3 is TGCAGCGTTGACGAGGCTAGCGGGAGAAGTCGCCAAGAGACCCAGTACTTC. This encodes CSVDEASGRSRQETQYF. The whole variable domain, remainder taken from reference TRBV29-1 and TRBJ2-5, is SAVISQKPSRDICQRGTSLTIQCQVDSQVTMMFWYRQQPGQSLTLIATANQGSEATYESGFVIDKFPISRPNLTFSTLTVSNMSPEDSSIYLCSVDEASGRSRQETQYFGPGTRLLVL.

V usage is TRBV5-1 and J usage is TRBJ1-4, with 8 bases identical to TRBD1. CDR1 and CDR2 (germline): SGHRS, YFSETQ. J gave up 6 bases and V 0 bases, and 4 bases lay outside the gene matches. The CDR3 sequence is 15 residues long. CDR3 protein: CASSLVETGDEKLFF. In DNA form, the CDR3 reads TGCGCCAGCAGCTTGGTTGAGACAGGGGATGAAAAACTGTTTTTT.

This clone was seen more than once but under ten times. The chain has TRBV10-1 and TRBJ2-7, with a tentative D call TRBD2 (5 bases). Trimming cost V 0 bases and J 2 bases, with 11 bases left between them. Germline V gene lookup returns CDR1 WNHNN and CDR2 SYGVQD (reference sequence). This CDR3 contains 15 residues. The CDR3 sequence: CASSESGIGAYEQYF. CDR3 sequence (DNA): TGCGCCAGCAGTGAGTCGGGCATCGGGGCCTACGAGCAGTACTTC.

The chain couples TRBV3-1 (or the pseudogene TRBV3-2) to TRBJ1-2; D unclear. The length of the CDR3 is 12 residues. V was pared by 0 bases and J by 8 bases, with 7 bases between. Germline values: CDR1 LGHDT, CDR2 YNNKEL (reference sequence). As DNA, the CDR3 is TGTGCCAGCAGCCAAGATATGAGGGGCTACACCTTC. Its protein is CASSQDMRGYTF.

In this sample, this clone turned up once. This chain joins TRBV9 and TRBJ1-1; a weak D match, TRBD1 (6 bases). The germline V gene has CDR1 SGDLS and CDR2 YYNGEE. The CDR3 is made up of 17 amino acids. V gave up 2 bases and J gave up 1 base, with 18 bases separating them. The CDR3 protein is CASSVLGGESSNTEAFF. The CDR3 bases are TGTGCCAGCAGCGTTCTTGGGGGCGAGAGTTCGAACACTGAAGCTTTCTTT. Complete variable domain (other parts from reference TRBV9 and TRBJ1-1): DSGVTQTPKHLITATGQRVTLRCSPRSGDLSVYWYQQSLDQGLQFLIQYYNGEERAKGNILERFSAQQFPDLHSELNLSSLELGDSALYFCASSVLGGESSNTEAFFGQGTRLTVV.

CDR3 in DNA: TGTGCCAGCAGCCAAGTGGATGGAGGTTATAGCAATCAGCCCCAGCATTTT. This encodes CASSQVDGGYSNQPQHF. V is TRBV4-2 and J is TRBJ1-5, with unresolved D. The CDR3 is 17 residues long. The V end lost 1 base, the J end lost 0 bases, and 13 bases lay between the germline ends. The germline V gene encodes CDR1 LGHNA and CDR2 YNFKEQ.

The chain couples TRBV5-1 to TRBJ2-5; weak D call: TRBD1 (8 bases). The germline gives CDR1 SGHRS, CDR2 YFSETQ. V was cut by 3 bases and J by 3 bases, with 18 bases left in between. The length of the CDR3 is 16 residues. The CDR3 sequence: CASSWGGQVKEETQYF. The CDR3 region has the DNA TGCGCCAGCAGCTGGGGGGGACAGGTAAAGGAAGAGACCCAGTACTTC. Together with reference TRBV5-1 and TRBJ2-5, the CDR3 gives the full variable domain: KAGVTQTPRYLIKTRGQQVTLSCSPISGHRSVSWYQQTPGQGLQFLFEYFSETQRNKGNFPGRFSGRQFSNSRSEMNVSTLELGDSALYLCASSWGGQVKEETQYFGPGTRLLVL.

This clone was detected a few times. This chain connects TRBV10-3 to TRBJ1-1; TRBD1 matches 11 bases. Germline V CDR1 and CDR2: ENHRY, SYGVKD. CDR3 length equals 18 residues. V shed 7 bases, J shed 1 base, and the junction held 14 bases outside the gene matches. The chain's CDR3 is CAITSRGQGAERNTEAFF. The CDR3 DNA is TGTGCCATCACCTCCCGTGGACAGGGGGCAGAAAGGAACACTGAAGCTTTCTTT.

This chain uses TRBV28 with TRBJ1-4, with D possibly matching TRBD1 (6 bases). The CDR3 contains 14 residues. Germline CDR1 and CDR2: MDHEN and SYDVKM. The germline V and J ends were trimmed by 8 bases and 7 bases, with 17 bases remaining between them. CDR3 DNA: TGTGCCAGCTCACGGCAGGGGTTGCGTGAAAAACTGTTTTTT. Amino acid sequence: CASSRQGLREKLFF.

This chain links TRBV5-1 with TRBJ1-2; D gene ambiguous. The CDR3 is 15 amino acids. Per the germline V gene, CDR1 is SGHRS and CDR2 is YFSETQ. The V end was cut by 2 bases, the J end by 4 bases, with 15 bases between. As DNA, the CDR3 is TGCGCCAGCAGCTTCGACGGGAGTCGCGGCTATGGCTACACCTTC. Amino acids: CASSFDGSRGYGYTF.

The CDR3 DNA sequence: TGTGCCTGGATACAGGGGGTGCGCCCCTATGGCTACACCTTC. It yields the protein CAWIQGVRPYGYTF. The chain combines TRBV30 with TRBJ1-2; TRBD1 aligns across 8 bases. The junction had 8 bases not matched to a gene; V was cut back by 4 bases and J by 4 bases. The CDR3 has 14 amino acids. Germline V gene sequence: CDR1 GTSNPN, CDR2 SVGIG (reference sequence). Using reference TRBV30 and TRBJ1-2 for the parts outside the CDR3, the full variable domain is SQTIHQWPATLVQPVGSPLSLECTVEGTSNPNLYWYRQAAGRGLQLLFYSVGIGQISSEVPQNLSASRPQDRQFILSSKKLLLSDSGFYLCAWIQGVRPYGYTFGSGTRLTVV.

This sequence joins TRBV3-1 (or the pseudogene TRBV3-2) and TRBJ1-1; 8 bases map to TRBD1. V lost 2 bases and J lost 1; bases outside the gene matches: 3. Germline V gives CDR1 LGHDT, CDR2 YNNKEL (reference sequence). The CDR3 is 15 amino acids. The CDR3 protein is CASSQRTGRNTEAFF. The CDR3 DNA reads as TGTGCCAGCAGCCAAAGGACAGGGAGGAACACTGAAGCTTTCTTT.